This TCR beta chain was profiled in a study of blood T cell repertoires in COVID-19. Study summary: Both acute and convalescent COVID-19 samples were obtained from the United States, Italy and Spain. Nucleic acid was either cDNA or gDNA, and it came from T cells, B-cell-depleted T cells, or PBMCs.

Original processing methods: The authors estimated nucleated cell counts from reference gene primer amplification. This table comes from immunoSEQ multiplex PCR, and its TCRdb copy is limited to in-frame clones, with some not included. D and trimming were read from the DNA, whereas the V and J calls and clone size are those reported in that table. Counted here are 200,000 or so clones, around 80% occurring once; the ten biggest clones make up about 5%. Germline CDR1 SQVTM, CDR2 ANQGSEA. This CDR3 comprises 12 residues. Trimming took 4 bases from V and 8 from J, leaving 11 bases between them. The receptor comes from a human donor in a cohort sampled during active COVID-19. What was sequenced was peripheral blood. V and J are TRBV29-1 and TRBJ1-4; possible D gene TRBD1, 5 bases. In DNA form, the CDR3 reads TGCAGCGTTGTCGGGGGAGGGGAAAAACTGTTTTTT. It codes for CSVVGGGEKLFF.